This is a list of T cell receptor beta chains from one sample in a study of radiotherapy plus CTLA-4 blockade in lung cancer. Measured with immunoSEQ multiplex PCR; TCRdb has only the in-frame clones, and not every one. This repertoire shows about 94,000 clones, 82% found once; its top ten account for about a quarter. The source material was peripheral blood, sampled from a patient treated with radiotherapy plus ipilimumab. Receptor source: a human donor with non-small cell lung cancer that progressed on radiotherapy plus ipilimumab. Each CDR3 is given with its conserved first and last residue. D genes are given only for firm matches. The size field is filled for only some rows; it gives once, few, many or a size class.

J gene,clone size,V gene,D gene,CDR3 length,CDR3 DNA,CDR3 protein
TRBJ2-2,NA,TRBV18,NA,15,TGTGCCAGCTCACCAGGGGCGGAAAACACCGGGGAGCTGTTTTTT,CASSPGAENTGELFF
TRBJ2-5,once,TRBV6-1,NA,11,TGTGCCAGCAGGTTACTAGAGACCCAGTACTTC,CASRLLETQYF
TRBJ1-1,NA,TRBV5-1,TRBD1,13,TGCGCCAGCACCACGCAGGGGGTTGGTGAAGCTTTCTTT,CASTTQGVGEAFF
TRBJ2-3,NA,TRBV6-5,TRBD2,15,TGTGCCAGCAGCCTGACTAGCAGGAGCACAGATACGCAGTATTTT,CASSLTSRSTDTQYF
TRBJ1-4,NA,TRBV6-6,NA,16,TGTGCCAGCAGTTACTCCGCCGCGGCTATTAATGAAAAACTGTTTTTT,CASSYSAAAINEKLFF
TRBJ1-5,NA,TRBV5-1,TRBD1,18,TGCGCCAGCAGCTTACTTCCCGGGACAGGGATGAGCAATCAGCCCCAGCATTTT,CASSLLPGTGMSNQPQHF
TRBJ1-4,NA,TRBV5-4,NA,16,TGTGCCAGCAGCTTGCGGCCGGGTCAGAGCAATGAAAAACTGTTTTTT,CASSLRPGQSNEKLFF
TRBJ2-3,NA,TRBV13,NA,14,TGTGCCAGCAGCTTAGGGACTCCACAGGATACGCAGTATTTT,CASSLGTPQDTQYF
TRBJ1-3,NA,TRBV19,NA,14,TGTGCCAGTAGCGCGGGGGCGTCTGGAAACACCATATATTTT,CASSAGASGNTIYF
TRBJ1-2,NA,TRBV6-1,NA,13,TGTGCCAGCAGTGAGGGAGGGCACGATGGCTACACCTTC,CASSEGGHDGYTF
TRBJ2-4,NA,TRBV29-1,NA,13,TGCAGCGTTGAAGGTAGAACCAAAAACATTCAGTACTTC,CSVEGRTKNIQYF
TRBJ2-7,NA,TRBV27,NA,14,TGTGCCAGCAGTCACCAGGGGAATCTCTACGAGCAGTACTTC,CASSHQGNLYEQYF
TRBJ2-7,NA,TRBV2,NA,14,TGTGCCAGCAGGGCAGGGACACAGAGACGGGAGCAGTACTTC,CASRAGTQRREQYF
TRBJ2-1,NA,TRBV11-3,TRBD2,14,TGTGCCAGCAGTAGCACTGCGGGGGGGGCTGAGCAGTTCTTC,CASSSTAGGAEQFF
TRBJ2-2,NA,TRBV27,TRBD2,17,TGTGCCAGCAGTTCGGGACTAGCGGGAGTTGGCACCGGGGAGCTGTTTTTT,CASSSGLAGVGTGELFF
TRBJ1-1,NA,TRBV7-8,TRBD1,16,TGTGCCAGCAGCATTGGACAGGGCCTATTGGGCACTGAAGCTTTCTTT,CASSIGQGLLGTEAFF
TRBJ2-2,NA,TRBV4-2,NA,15,TGTGCCAGCAGCCAAGGAGCGCAGAACACCGGGGAGCTGTTTTTT,CASSQGAQNTGELFF
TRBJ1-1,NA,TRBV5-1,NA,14,TGCGCCAGCAGCTTGGCAGGGATGAACACTGAAGCTTTCTTT,CASSLAGMNTEAFF
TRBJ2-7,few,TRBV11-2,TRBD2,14,TGTGCCAGCAGCCCAATTCGCGGGGGGGGCGAGCAGTACTTC,CASSPIRGGGEQYF
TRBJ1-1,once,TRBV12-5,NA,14,TGTGCTAGTGGTCCCCTCGGGGCCGCGGGCGAAGCTTTCTTT,CASGPLGAAGEAFF
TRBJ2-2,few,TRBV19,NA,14,TGTGCCAGTAGTATGGGACTCGGCACCGGGGAGCTGTTTTTT,CASSMGLGTGELFF
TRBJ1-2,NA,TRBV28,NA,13,TGTGCCAGCAGTTCGGACAGATATGGGGGCTACACCTTC,CASSSDRYGGYTF